This entry features one T cell receptor (beta chain) sequence. The antigen remains undetermined. TCRdb re-called the reads with MiXCR, one entry per CDR3 protein. The sample records about 60,000 distinct CDR3 sequences, about 33% being singletons. This specimen belongs to a study of T cell repertoires in cytomegalovirus infection. Study-level information: CMV infection and matching HLA type were both indicated by public TCR beta signatures.

Regarding the study as a whole: CMV-specific HLA-C-restricted TCR beta clonotypes dominated the ex vivo response. Of the TCR beta families, the public ones yielded a cumulative frequency that identified carriers of CMV plus the relevant HLA.

The sequenced material came from PBMCs, sequenced either directly or after in vitro stimulation (not recorded which). This clonotype was sampled from a human donor in good health (CMV status not recorded). Some clones in this sample may be carry-over from other donors' samples.

The CDR3 here is CASSRDRDYGYTF. Here the CDR3 DNA reads TGCGCCAGCAGCCGGGACAGGGACTATGGCTACACCTTC. The rearrangement joins TRBV5-1 to TRBJ1-2; TRBD1 agrees at 9 bases. The trim removed 4 bases at V and 3 bases at J, leaving 1 base unmatched. The CDR3 length is 13 residues. Germline V CDR1 and CDR2: SGHRS, YFSETQ.